Sequencing of this T cell receptor beta chain was carried out in a study of T cell responses to AZD1222 COVID-19 vaccine. The CDR3 sequence is 15 residues long. Germline assignment: CDR1 SSHAT and CDR2 FNYEAQ (reference sequence). Generated by immunoSEQ multiplex PCR, the TCRdb table keeps only in-frame clones and is missing some. The sample holds 50,000 to 65,000 clones, roughly nine tenths seen once. A remark on this clone: The antigen is undetermined. Germline is not matched at one junction end, which may reflect a read error.

Study conclusions and caveats: With two AZD1222 doses given, Spike-specific TCR breadth and depth both rose. Only a handful of AZD1222 recipients were seropositive at baseline. Vaccine-associated CD4 TCRs ranged over spike, dominating at 160-218 and 743-854. Epitopes outside B.1.351 and B.1.1.7 mutated regions reportedly drew nearly half of spike TCRs.

The chain combines TRBV7-7 with TRBJ2-2; 10 nucleotides line up with TRBD2. This specimen consisted of peripheral blood, obtained 28 days after the second AZD1222 dose. This receptor was identified in an adult who received the AZD1222 COVID-19 vaccine. CDR3 sequence: CASSALAGGAGELFF. The CDR3, as DNA: TGTGCTAGCAGCGCATTAGCGGGAGGTGCCGGGGAGCTGTTTTTT.